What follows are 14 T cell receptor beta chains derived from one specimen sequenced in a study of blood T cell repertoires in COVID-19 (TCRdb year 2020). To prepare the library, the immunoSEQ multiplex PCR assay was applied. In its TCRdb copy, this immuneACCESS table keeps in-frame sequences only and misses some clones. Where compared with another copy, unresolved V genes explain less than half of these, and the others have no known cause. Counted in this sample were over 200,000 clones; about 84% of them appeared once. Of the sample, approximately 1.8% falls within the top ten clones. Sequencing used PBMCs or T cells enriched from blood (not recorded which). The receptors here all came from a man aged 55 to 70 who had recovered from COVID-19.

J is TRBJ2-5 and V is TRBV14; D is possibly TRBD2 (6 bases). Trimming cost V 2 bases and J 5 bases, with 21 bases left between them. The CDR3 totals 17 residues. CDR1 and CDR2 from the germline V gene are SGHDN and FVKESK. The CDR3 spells CASSQRQPGLRVETQYF. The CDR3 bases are TGTGCCAGCAGCCAAAGGCAACCGGGACTCCGGGTGGAGACCCAGTACTTC. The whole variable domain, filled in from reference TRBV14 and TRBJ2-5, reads EAGVTQFPSHSVIEKGQTVTLRCDPISGHDNLYWYRRVMGKEIKFLLHFVKESKQDESGMPNNRFLAERTGGTYSTLKVQPAELEDSGVYFCASSQRQPGLRVETQYFGPGTRLLVL.

CDR3 sequence reads: CATSESPARTRSGEQFF. The CDR3 bases are TGTGCCACCAGTGAGTCCCCGGCGCGGACTAGAAGTGGGGAGCAGTTCTTC. The rearrangement links TRBV24-1 to TRBJ2-1; TRBD2 matches at 7 bases. Per germline, CDR1 KGHDR and CDR2 SFDVKD. The CDR3 is 17 residues long. After removal of 4 bases from V and 10 bases from J, the junction contained 18 bases not matched to a gene.

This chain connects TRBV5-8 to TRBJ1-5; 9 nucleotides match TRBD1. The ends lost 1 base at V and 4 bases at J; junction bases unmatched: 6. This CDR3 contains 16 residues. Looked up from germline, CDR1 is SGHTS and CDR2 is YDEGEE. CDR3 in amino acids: CASSLNTGGSNQPQHF. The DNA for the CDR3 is TGTGCCAGCAGCTTGAACACAGGGGGCTCGAATCAGCCCCAGCATTTT.

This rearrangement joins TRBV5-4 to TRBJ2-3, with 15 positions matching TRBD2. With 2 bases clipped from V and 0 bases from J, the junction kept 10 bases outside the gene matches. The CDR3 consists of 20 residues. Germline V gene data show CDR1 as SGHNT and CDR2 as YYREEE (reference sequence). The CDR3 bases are TGTGCCAGCAGCTTAGGGACTAGCGGGGGGAGATATACTAGCACAGATACGCAGTATTTT. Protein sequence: CASSLGTSGGRYTSTDTQYF.

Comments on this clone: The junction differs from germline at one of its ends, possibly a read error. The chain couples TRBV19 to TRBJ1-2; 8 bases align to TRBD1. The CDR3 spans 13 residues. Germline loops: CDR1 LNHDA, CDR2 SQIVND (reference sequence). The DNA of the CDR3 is TGTGCCAGTAGCATAGACAGGGGATATGGCTACACCTTC. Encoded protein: CASSIDRGYGYTF. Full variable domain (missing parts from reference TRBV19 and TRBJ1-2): DGGITQSPKYLFRKEGQNVTLSCEQNLNHDAMYWYRQDPGQGLRLIYYSQIVNDFQKGDIAEGYSVSREKKESFPLTVTSAQKNPTAFYLCASSIDRGYGYTFGSGTRLTVV.

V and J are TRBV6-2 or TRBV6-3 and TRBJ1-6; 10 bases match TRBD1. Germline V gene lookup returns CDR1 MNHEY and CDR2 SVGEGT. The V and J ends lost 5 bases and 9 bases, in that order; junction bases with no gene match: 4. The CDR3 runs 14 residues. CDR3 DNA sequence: TGTGCCAGCAGTACCGGGACAGGGGCTTCACCCCTCCACTTT. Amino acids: CASSTGTGASPLHF.

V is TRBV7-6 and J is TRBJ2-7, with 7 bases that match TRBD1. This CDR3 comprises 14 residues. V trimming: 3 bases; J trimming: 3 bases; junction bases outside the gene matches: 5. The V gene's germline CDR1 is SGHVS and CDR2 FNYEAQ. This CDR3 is CASSFQTGNYEQYF. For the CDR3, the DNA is TGTGCCAGCAGCTTCCAGACAGGGAACTACGAGCAGTACTTC.

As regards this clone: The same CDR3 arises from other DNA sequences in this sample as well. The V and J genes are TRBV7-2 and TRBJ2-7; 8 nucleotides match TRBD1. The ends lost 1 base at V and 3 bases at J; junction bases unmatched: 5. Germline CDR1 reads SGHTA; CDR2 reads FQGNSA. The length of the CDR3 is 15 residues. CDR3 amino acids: CASSLGTGTHYEQYF. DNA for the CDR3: TGTGCCAGCAGCTTAGGGACAGGGACTCACTACGAGCAGTACTTC.

CDR3 DNA: TGTGCCAGCAGTTGGGACAGGGCATCTGGGGCCAACGTCCTGACTTTC. This encodes CASSWDRASGANVLTF. The J gene is TRBJ2-6, the V gene TRBV6-5; TRBD1 matches at 9 bases. V was clipped by 4 bases and J by 1 base; unmatched bases: 2. The CDR3 sequence is 16 residues long. The germline CDR1 and CDR2 sequences are MNHEY and SVGAGI.

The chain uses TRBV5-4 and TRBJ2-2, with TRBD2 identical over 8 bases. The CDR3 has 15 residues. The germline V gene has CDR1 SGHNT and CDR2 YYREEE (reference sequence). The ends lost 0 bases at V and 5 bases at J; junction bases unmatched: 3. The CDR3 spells CASSLGGGFTGELFF. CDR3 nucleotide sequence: TGTGCCAGCAGCTTGGGCGGGGGGTTTACCGGGGAGCTGTTTTTT.

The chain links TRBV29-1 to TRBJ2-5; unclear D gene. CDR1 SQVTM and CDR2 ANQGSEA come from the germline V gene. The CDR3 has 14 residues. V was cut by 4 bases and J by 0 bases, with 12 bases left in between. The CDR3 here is CSVGAVPHQETQYF. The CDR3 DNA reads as TGCAGCGTTGGGGCCGTTCCGCACCAAGAGACCCAGTACTTC.

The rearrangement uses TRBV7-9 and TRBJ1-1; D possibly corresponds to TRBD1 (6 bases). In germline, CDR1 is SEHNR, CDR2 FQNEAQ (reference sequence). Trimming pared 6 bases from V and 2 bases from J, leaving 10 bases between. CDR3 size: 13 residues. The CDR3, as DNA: TGTGCCAGCAGGCGACAGGTAAACACTGAAGCTTTCTTT. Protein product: CASRRQVNTEAFF. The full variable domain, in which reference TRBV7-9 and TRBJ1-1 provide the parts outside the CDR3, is DTGVSQNPRHKITKRGQNVTFRCDPISEHNRLYWYRQTLGQGPEFLTYFQNEAQLEKSRLLSDRFSAERPKGSFSTLEIQRTEQGDSAMYLCASRRQVNTEAFFGQGTRLTVV.

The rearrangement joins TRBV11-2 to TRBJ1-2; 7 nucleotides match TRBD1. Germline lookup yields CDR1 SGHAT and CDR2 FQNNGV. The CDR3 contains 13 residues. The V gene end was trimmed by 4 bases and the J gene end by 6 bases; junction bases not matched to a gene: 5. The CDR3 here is CASSSATGNGYTF. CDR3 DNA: TGTGCCAGCAGCTCCGCGACAGGGAATGGCTACACCTTC.

For the CDR3, the DNA is TGTGCCATCAGTCAGACAGGCCCCCCGGATGGAAACACCATATATTTT. It is translated as CAISQTGPPDGNTIYF. The J gene is TRBJ1-3, the V gene TRBV10-3, with a tentative D call TRBD1 (6 bases). The V gene lost 5 bases and the J gene lost 3 bases, with 17 bases spanning the gap. This CDR3 is 16 amino acids long. Looked up from germline, CDR1 is ENHRY and CDR2 is SYGVKD.